These T cell receptor beta chains were read from a single sample in a study of T cells in Graves' hyperthyroidism and ophthalmopathy. TCRdb ran MiXCR on the multiplex PCR reads and lists one entry per CDR3 protein. Among a few hundred thousand distinct CDR3 sequences listed, just under 25% were seen once. The sequencing sample was made of blood. The receptors come from a man aged 45-60 years with Graves' hyperthyroidism. Each CDR3 is given with its conserved first and last residue. The order of the fields is D gene, V gene, CDR3 protein. A D gene is named only where the DNA matches it firmly.

TRBD2 TRBV2 CASSELAGDEQYF
. TRBV20-1 CSAREGGGLAKNIQYF
. TRBV28 CASQGSYNEQFF
. TRBV29-1 CSVELVGYGYTF
. TRBV2 CASRDSVNTDTQYF
. TRBV6-1 CASSYYGALSYNSPLHF
. TRBV5-1 CASSLVRATNTEAFF
. TRBV6-1 CASKPAGSYNEQFF
. TRBV5-1 CASTLDPREYNEQFF
TRBD2 TRBV7-6 CASSFVASGSNEQFF
TRBD1 TRBV7-6 CASSLGLGTDNNEQYF
TRBD1 TRBV6-1 CASSEGQASGQTQYF
TRBD2 TRBV15 CATSRDGGRLETQYF
. TRBV5-4 CASSSQGGLYEQYF
TRBD2 TRBV7-8 CASSYGLAGGKDEQYF
. TRBV6-1 CASRTQGGLDEQYF
. TRBV30 CAWTTAGITDTQYF
. TRBV3-1 CASSQRGYGYTF
TRBD2 TRBV5-1 CASSSGGLAGTDTQYF
. TRBV12-3/TRBV12-4 CASSQTSRGPQHF
TRBD1 TRBV4-1 CASSQRTGVTYEQYF
. TRBV5-6 CASSQGYDGYTF
. TRBV7-3 CASSLVFQYNEQFF
. TRBV4-1 CASSQVRPDTQYF
TRBD2 TRBV7-2 CASSSFARGGQETQYF
TRBD2 TRBV28 CASSRTSGRAAYEQYF
. TRBV28 CAPAPCQETQYF
. TRBV27 CASSFRSFPDTQYF
. TRBV30 CAWSVRGGLYEQYF
. TRBV3-1 CASSQSDQETQYF
TRBD1 TRBV30 CALEGQGVYEQYF
. TRBV5-1 CASSLGYGGGEKLFF
TRBD2 TRBV10-3 CAISDVRAGTYNEQFF
TRBD1 TRBV5-5 CASSSPRDRTYNEQFF
. TRBV11-2 CASSTRNPSSTDTQYF
TRBD2 TRBV5-1 CASSLGGGLAFF
. TRBV11-2 CASSLAGGHQPQHF